The present TCR beta chain was sequenced within a study of blood T cell repertoires in COVID-19. For the study at large: Samples of COVID-19 (acute and convalescent) were obtained from the United States, Italy and Spain.

The germline gives CDR1 LGHDT, CDR2 YNNKEL (reference sequence). Trimming removed 0 bases from V and 3 bases from J, with 8 bases in between. The CDR3 has 14 amino acids. Per the original data handling: Nucleated cell counts were estimated from reference gene primer amplification. Assay: immunoSEQ multiplex PCR; the TCRdb copy retains only in-frame clones and omits some. V, J and clone size are those of that table, while D and trimming were read from the DNA. The sample lists 200,000 or so clones, around 80% occurring once. Sequenced: peripheral blood. This receptor was identified in a human donor in a cohort sampled during active COVID-19. The V call is TRBV3-1 (or the pseudogene TRBV3-2), the J call TRBJ1-2; tentatively, D is TRBD1 (6 bases). CDR3 in DNA: TGTGCCAGCAGCCAAGACAGGGGTGACTATGGCTACACCTTC. Protein product: CASSQDRGDYGYTF.